This TCR beta chain was recovered during a study of CD8 T cells in ankylosing spondylitis. This clonotype was found many times. As yet, its antigen is unknown. MiXCR, applied by TCRdb to the 5' RACE reads, yields one record per CDR3 protein. The data hold about 42,000 distinct CDR3 sequences, with 3% to 4% observed a single time. Overall study results and limits: Blood from ankylosing spondylitis patients appeared to carry a characteristic roughly eight-variant TCR beta motif. Clones tied to disease were said to be significantly enriched in matched ankylosing spondylitis synovial fluid. Earlier work had already found some motif variants in reactive arthritis synovial fluid and blood. Disease-linked clones were CD8+ and relatively rare in peripheral blood.

Per the germline V gene, CDR1 is SGDLS and CDR2 is YYNGEE. The ends lost 3 bases at V and 2 bases at J; junction bases unmatched: 8. CDR3 length: 16 residues. The sequence was collected from a female donor with ankylosing spondylitis or in good health (not recorded which). Material for sequencing was blood, either unsorted or a sorted T cell fraction (not recorded which). The chain uses TRBV9 and TRBJ1-2; 9 bases line up with TRBD1. This CDR3 is CASSAAPGQGNYGYTF. DNA for the CDR3: TGTGCCAGCAGCGCAGCACCGGGACAGGGAAACTATGGCTACACCTTC.